A selection of T cell receptor beta chains follows, all from one sample in a study of OX40 agonist ivuxolimab in advanced cancers. Libraries were prepared by immunoSEQ multiplex PCR; TCRdb keeps only in-frame clonotypes and omits some of them. The sample lists tens of thousands of clones, about 90% seen once, with about 4% in the top ten. This specimen consisted of CD4+ or CD8+ T cells sorted from blood, obtained in a trial of the OX40 agonist ivuxolimab. The source is an adult with an advanced solid tumor such as melanoma, head and neck, liver or kidney cancer. The conserved cysteine and the conserved F or W are not part of the CDR3 here.

V gene,CDR3 protein
TRBV29-1,SVERTNYGYT
TRBV11-3,ASSFVGSGKNEQF
TRBV2,ASSDVTATDTQY
TRBV28,ASRGYPSGRGLDEQY
TRBV11-3,ASSLNAGTEAF
TRBV4-2,ASRSGAGSSYEQY
TRBV11-3,ASSETDSGANVLT
TRBV6-5,ASSSGYLSGNTIY
TRBV28,ASSSRTGWQPQH
TRBV9,ASSALRQNTGELF
TRBV5-1,ASSLEGTDTQY
TRBV19,ASMDPGGFTEAF
TRBV11-3,ASSQSQAGEGAKNIQY
TRBV29-1,SATNRDAGSYEQY
TRBV19,ASSIYEGLYGYT
TRBV4-2,ASSQAETSGYEQY
TRBV18,ASSLRLAGSTDTQY
TRBV11-2,ASRSWVSGRAYTDTQY
TRBV10-2,ASSEDRGGTQY
TRBV5-1,ASSSQGPPEAF
TRBV5-1,ASSFRSTDTQY
TRBV13,ASSHREVDIQY
TRBV7-9,ASSLRAGEKLF
TRBV10-2,ASSESQGPYEQY
TRBV5-6,ASVLPKHFYYGYT
TRBV10-3,AISDDRVGETQY
TRBV2,ASSEAGVGTDTQY
TRBV14,ASSPDRNYGYT
TRBV10-3,AISERTGTGDGYT
TRBV6-1,ASSERGLAGVSSYEQY
TRBV6-1,ASSEDGAGLN
TRBV19,ASNQNSNQPQH
TRBV14,ASSQLGTGSSYEQY
TRBV5-1,ASSFRSTDTQY
TRBV6-5,ASSPGVDTQY
TRBV29-1,SVAGKAPATTEQF
TRBV2,ASSYSGSADTQY